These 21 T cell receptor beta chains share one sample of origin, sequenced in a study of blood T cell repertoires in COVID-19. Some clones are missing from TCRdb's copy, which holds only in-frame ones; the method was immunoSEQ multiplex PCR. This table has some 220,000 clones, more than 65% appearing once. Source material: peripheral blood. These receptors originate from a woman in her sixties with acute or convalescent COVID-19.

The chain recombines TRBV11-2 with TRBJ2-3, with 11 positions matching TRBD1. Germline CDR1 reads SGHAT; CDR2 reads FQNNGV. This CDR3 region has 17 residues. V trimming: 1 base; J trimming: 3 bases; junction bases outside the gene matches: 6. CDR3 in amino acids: CASSLGTGGIGTDTQYF. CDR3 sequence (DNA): TGTGCCAGCAGCTTAGGGACAGGGGGCATCGGAACAGATACGCAGTATTTT.

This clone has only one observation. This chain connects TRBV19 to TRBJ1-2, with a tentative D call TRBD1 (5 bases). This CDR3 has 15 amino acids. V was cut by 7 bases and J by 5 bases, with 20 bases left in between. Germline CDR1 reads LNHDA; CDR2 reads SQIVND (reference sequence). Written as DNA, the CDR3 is TGTGCCAGTACCAACGGGGCAGGACTAAGTTATGGCTACACCTTC. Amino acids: CASTNGAGLSYGYTF.

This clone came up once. CDR3 region: CASSQGAWETQYF. The CDR3 region has the DNA TGTGCCTCCTCACAGGGGGCTTGGGAGACCCAGTACTTC. The rearrangement joins TRBV30 to TRBJ2-5; 9 nucleotides align to TRBD1. The CDR3 has 13 residues. V lost 7 bases, J lost 5 bases, and 8 bases stayed unmatched. Germline-derived CDR1 and CDR2 are GTSNPN and SVGIG (reference sequence).

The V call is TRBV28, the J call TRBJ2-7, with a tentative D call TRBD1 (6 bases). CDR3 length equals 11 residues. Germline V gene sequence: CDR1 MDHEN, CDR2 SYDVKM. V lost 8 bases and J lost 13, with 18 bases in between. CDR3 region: CASQDQDSEYF. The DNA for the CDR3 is TGTGCCAGCCAAGACCAGGACAGCGAATACTTC.

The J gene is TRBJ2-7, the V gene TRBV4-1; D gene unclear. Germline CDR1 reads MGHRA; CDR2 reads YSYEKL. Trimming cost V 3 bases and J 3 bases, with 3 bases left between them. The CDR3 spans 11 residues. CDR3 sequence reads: CASSHNYEQYF. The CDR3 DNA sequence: TGCGCCAGCAGCCACAACTACGAGCAGTACTTC.

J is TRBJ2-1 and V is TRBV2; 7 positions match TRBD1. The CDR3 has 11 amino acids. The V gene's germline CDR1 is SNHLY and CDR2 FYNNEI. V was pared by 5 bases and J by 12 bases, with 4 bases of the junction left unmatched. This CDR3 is CASSTGDGQFF. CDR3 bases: TGTGCCAGCAGTACAGGGGATGGGCAGTTCTTC.

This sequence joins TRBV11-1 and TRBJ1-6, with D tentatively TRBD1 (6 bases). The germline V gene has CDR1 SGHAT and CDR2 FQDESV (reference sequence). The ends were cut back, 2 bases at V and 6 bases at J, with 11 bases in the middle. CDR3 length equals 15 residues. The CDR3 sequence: CASSLTGRTNSPLHF. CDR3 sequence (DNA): TGTGCCAGCAGCTTAACAGGGCGTACTAATTCACCCCTCCACTTT. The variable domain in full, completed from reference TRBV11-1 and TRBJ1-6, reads EAEVAQSPRYKITEKSQAVAFWCDPISGHATLYWYRQILGQGPELLVQFQDESVVDDSQLPKDRFSAERLKGVDSTLKIQPAELGDSAMYLCASSLTGRTNSPLHFGNGTRLTVT.

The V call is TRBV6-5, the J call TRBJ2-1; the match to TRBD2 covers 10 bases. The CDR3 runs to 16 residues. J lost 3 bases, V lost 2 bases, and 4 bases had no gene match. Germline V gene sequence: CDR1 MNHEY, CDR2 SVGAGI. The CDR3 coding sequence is TGTGCCAGCAGTTACCAGCCTAGCGGGAGCTACAATGAGCAGTTCTTC. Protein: CASSYQPSGSYNEQFF.

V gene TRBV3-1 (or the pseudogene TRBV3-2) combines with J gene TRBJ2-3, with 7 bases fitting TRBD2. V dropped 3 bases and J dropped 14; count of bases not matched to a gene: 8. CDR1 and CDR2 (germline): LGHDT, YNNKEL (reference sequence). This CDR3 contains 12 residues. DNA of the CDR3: TGTGCCAGCAGCCAGAGAGCGGGGTCGAGGTATTTT. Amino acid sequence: CASSQRAGSRYF.

The CDR3 region is CASSALAIETQYF. In DNA, the CDR3 is TGTGCCAGCAGCGCACTAGCGATTGAGACCCAGTACTTC. The chain carries TRBV14 and TRBJ2-5, with 7 positions matching TRBD2. V lost 5 bases, J lost 5 bases, and 5 bases stayed unmatched. This CDR3 has 13 residues. Germline CDR1 and CDR2: SGHDN and FVKESK.

The CDR3 region is CASSQSSTANTGELFF. DNA of the CDR3: TGCGCCAGCAGTCAATCTTCAACAGCGAACACCGGGGAGCTGTTTTTT. The V and J genes are TRBV23-1 and TRBJ2-2; D unclear. TRBV23-1 is an ORF, with its function uncertain. This CDR3 contains 16 residues. Trimming took off 0 bases at V and 0 bases at J, with 8 bases between the two ends.

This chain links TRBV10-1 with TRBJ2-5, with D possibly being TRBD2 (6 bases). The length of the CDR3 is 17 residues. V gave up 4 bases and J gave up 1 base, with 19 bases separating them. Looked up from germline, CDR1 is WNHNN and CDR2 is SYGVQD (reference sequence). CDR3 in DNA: TGCGCCAGCAGTGTTAAGTTTGCGCGGGGACGCCAAGAGACCCAGTACTTC. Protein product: CASSVKFARGRQETQYF.

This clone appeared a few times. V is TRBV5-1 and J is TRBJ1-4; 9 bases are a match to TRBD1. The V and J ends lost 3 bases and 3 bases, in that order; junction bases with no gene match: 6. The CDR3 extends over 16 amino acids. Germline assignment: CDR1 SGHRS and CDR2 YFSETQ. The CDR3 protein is CASSWTGVRANEKLFF. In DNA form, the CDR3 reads TGCGCCAGCAGCTGGACAGGGGTACGGGCTAATGAAAAACTGTTTTTT.

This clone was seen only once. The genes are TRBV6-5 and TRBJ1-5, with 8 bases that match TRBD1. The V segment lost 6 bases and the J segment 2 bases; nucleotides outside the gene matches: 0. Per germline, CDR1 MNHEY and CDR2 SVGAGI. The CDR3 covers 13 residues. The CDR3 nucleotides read TGTGCCAGCAGGGGACAGGGCAATCAGCCCCAGCATTTT. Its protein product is CASRGQGNQPQHF.

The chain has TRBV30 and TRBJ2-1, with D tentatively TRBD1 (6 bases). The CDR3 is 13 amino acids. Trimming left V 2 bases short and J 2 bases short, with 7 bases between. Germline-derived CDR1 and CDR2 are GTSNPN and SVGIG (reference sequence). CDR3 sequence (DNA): TGTGCCTGGAGTAGGGGGACCTACAATGAGCAGTTCTTC. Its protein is CAWSRGTYNEQFF.

The CDR3 DNA is TGTGCCACTTCGGGCGGGGGGAGGAACACTGAAGCTTTCTTT. As protein: CATSGGGRNTEAFF. The chain employs TRBV2 and TRBJ1-1, with TRBD1 as a possible D gene (5 bases). The CDR3 loop spans 14 amino acids. Germline V lookup: CDR1 SNHLY, CDR2 FYNNEI. Between the trimmed V and J ends, which lost 10 bases and 1 base, there was a span of 16 bases.

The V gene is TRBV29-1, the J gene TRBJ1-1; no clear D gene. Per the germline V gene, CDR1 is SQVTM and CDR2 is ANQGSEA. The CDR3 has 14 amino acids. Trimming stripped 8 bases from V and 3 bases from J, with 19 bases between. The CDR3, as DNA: TGCAGCACCGCCCCGGCGAGGGAAGACACTGAAGCTTTCTTT. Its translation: CSTAPAREDTEAFF. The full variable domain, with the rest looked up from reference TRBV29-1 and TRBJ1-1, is SAVISQKPSRDICQRGTSLTIQCQVDSQVTMMFWYRQQPGQSLTLIATANQGSEATYESGFVIDKFPISRPNLTFSTLTVSNMSPEDSSIYLCSTAPAREDTEAFFGQGTRLTVV.

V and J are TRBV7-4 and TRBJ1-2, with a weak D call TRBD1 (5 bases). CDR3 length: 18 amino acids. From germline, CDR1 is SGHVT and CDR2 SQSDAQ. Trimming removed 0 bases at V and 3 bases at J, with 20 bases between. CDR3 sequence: CASSLAIVVERGHYGYTF. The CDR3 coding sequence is TGTGCCAGCAGCTTAGCGATCGTAGTGGAGCGGGGACACTATGGCTACACCTTC.

CDR3 sequence reads: CASRTQGSNQPQHF. The CDR3 bases are TGTGCCAGCAGGACCCAGGGGAGCAATCAGCCCCAGCATTTT. This chain connects TRBV6-6 to TRBJ1-5, with a possible D match to TRBD1 (6 bases). Germline CDR1 reads MNHNY; CDR2 reads SVGAGI (reference sequence). CDR3 length equals 14 residues. The V end was cut by 6 bases, the J end by 1 base, with 10 bases between.

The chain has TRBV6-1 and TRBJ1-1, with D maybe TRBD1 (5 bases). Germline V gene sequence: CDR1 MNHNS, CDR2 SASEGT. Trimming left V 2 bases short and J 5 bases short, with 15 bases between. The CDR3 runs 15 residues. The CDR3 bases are TGTGCCAGCAGTGAAAATCAGGGTATCGGTACTGAAGCTTTCTTT. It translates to CASSENQGIGTEAFF.

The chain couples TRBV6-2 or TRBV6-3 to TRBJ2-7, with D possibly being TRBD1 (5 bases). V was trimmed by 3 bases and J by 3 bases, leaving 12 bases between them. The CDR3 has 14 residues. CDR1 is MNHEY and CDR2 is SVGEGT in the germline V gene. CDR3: CASSYGAVGYEQYF. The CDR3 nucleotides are TGTGCCAGCAGTTATGGGGCTGTCGGCTACGAGCAGTACTTC.